The next 25 T cell receptor beta chains were all read from a single sample in a study of T cell clonality in common variable immunodeficiency. The method was immunoSEQ multiplex PCR; TCRdb's version includes in-frame clones alone and lacks a portion of them. This sample carries about 66,000 clones, none of them present only once. Sequencing was done on a sample of peripheral blood mononuclear cells. The receptors stem from a person aged 18 to 75 in good health.

This clone occurred many times. With the read ending 3 residues before the CDR3 end, the germline J gene is used to fill in that end. The chain uses TRBV20-1 and TRBJ1-2; the match to TRBD1 covers 7 bases. In germline, CDR1 is DFQATT, CDR2 SNEGSKA (reference sequence). The CDR3 is 14 residues long. Trimming at V came to 7 bases and at J to 5 bases, leaving 13 bases not matched to a gene. CDR3 in amino acids: CSVEVMGRGYGYTF. The sequenced part of the CDR3 DNA is TGCAGTGTGGAGGTCATGGGCAGGGGGTATGGC.

This clone was observed at least ten times. The CDR3 goes on 3 residues after the read ends, and that part is filled in from the germline J gene. The genes are TRBV20-1 and TRBJ2-7; 8 nucleotides line up with TRBD2. The length of the CDR3 is 16 residues. Germline trimming cut 0 bases from V and 3 bases from J; bases unmatched to any gene: 10. Germline CDR1 and CDR2: DFQATT and SNEGSKA (reference sequence). CDR3 bases read: TGCAGTGCTAGAGATCCCGGAACTAGCGGATTCTACGAG. Encoded protein: CSARDPGTSGFYE. The whole CDR3 region reads CSARDPGTSGFYEQYF.

This clone was detected ten times or more. Read data end 3 residues before the CDR3 end; the end is taken from the germline J gene. This chain connects TRBV18 to TRBJ1-1; no clear D. Between the trimmed V and J ends, which lost 1 base and 1 base, there was a span of 13 bases. The CDR3 has 16 residues. CDR1 and CDR2 from the germline V gene are KGHSH and LQKENI. The part of the CDR3 DNA that was read is TGTGCCAGCTCACCACGTATTGCGACATCGAACACTGAA. Protein product: CASSPRIATSNTE. The entire CDR3 protein is CASSPRIATSNTEAFF.

This clone was seen at least ten times. The read is 3 residues too short to cover the CDR3 end, so that end is filled in from the germline J gene. This chain links TRBV20-1 with TRBJ1-1; 8 nucleotides match TRBD1. V was clipped by 5 bases and J by 1 base; unmatched bases: 3. Germline lookup yields CDR1 DFQATT and CDR2 SNEGSKA (reference sequence). CDR3 length: 13 amino acids. The sequenced part of the CDR3 DNA is TGCAGTGCTGACAGGGGCCCGAACACTGAA. Amino acids: CSADRGPNTE. In full, the CDR3 reads CSADRGPNTEAFF.

This clone has a count of ten or more. Coverage ceases 3 residues before the CDR3 finishes, and the germline J gene fills in the end. The rearrangement uses TRBV7-6 and TRBJ2-3; D gene ambiguous. The germline V gene encodes CDR1 SGHVS and CDR2 FNYEAQ. V lost 1 base, J lost 5 bases, and 10 bases lay in between. This CDR3 has 14 residues. Incomplete CDR3 DNA: TGTGCCAGCAGCTTAGTCGGTGGGCTAGATACG. Translating it yields CASSLVGGLDT. The whole CDR3 protein reads CASSLVGGLDTQYF.

Ten or more counts support this clone. The read gets to within 3 residues of the CDR3 end, and the germline J gene fills in the rest. V usage is TRBV19 and J usage is TRBJ2-7, with 7 bases fitting TRBD1. CDR3 length equals 13 residues. Per the germline V gene, CDR1 is LNHDA and CDR2 is SQIVND (reference sequence). V gave up 6 bases and J gave up 6 bases; unmatched junction bases: 8. The CDR3 is CASSTGQAGEQYF. The sequenced CDR3 bases are TGTGCCAGTAGCACCGGACAGGCCGGCGAG.

This clone was picked up many times. The CDR3 extends 3 residues past the end of the read, so its final part is completed from the germline J gene. The chain carries TRBV28 and TRBJ2-4; 9 bases map to TRBD1. J gave up 4 bases and V 2 bases, and 3 bases lay outside the gene matches. The CDR3 extends over 15 amino acids. CDR1 MDHEN and CDR2 SYDVKM come from the germline V gene. The DNA read from the CDR3 is TGTGCCAGCAGTTTAAGGACAGGGGTTAAAAACATT. Translated, it gives CASSLRTGVKNI. The entire CDR3 protein reads CASSLRTGVKNIQYF.

This clone was counted many times. The missing CDR3 end, 3 residues past where the read stops, is filled in from the germline J gene. The genes are TRBV9 and TRBJ2-5; 9 positions match TRBD2. The CDR3 has 17 residues. Germline CDR1 SGDLS, CDR2 YYNGEE. V shed 4 bases, J shed 2 bases, and the junction held 12 bases outside the gene matches. The covered CDR3 bases are TGTGCCAGCAGCCGAGGCATAGCGGGAGTGTTTCAAGAGACC. Protein product: CASSRGIAGVFQET. The whole CDR3 reads CASSRGIAGVFQETQYF.

This clone was counted between two and nine times. With the read ending 3 residues before the CDR3 end, the germline J gene is used to fill in that end. The rearrangement links TRBV7-3 to TRBJ2-5; 14 bases line up with TRBD2. Germline CDR1 is SGHTA and CDR2 is FQGTGA. V was pared by 4 bases and J by 5 bases, with 9 bases of the junction left unmatched. The CDR3 is 17 residues long. Partial CDR3 DNA: TGTGCCAGCAGCTCGGGCGGGGGACTAGCGGGAGTTGAGACC. It translates to CASSSGGGLAGVET. The whole CDR3 is CASSSGGGLAGVETQYF.

At least ten counts were recorded for this clone. The CDR3 loop reads CASSLSSGTAYEQYF. The CDR3 bases that were read are TGTGCCAGCAGTTTATCAAGCGGGACGGCCTACGAG. J is TRBJ2-7 and V is TRBV27, with 7 bases matching TRBD2. The CDR3 extends 3 residues past the end of the read, so its final part is completed from the germline J gene. Germline V lookup: CDR1 MNHEY, CDR2 SMNVEV (reference sequence). Losses at the gene ends were 0 bases for V and 2 bases for J; bases not matched to a gene: 4. The CDR3 covers 15 residues.

This clone was recorded at least ten times. The read gets to within 3 residues of the CDR3 end, and the germline J gene fills in the rest. The chain joins TRBV6-1 to TRBJ1-6; possibly TRBD1 for D (6 bases). V was pared by 0 bases and J by 7 bases, with 13 bases between. The CDR3 is made up of 16 amino acids. Germline V gene data show CDR1 as MNHNS and CDR2 as SASEGT. The CDR3 sequence is CASSEAVTGSNSPLHF. The sequenced part of the CDR3 DNA is TGTGCCAGCAGTGAAGCAGTAACAGGGAGCAATTCACCC.

This clone has ten or more counts. The sequenced CDR3 bases are TGTGCCAGCAGTGAGGGGGGGACTCGGGAGACC. Its protein product is CASSEGGTRET. The CDR3 in full is CASSEGGTRETQYF. The gene calls are TRBV6-1 and TRBJ2-5, with TRBD2 matching over 7 bases. The CDR3 goes on 3 residues after the read ends, and that part is filled in from the germline J gene. Trimming took 3 bases from V and 5 from J; bases not matched to a gene: 6. CDR3 length equals 14 residues. Per germline, CDR1 MNHNS and CDR2 SASEGT.

This clone was found many times. The sequence runs out 3 residues before the end of the CDR3; the remainder is reconstructed from the germline J gene. The V and J genes are TRBV7-9 and TRBJ2-3, with a possible D match to TRBD2 (6 bases). The CDR3 covers 14 residues. Trimming pared 3 bases from V and 6 bases from J, leaving 13 bases between. The germline gives CDR1 SEHNR, CDR2 FQNEAQ (reference sequence). CDR3 amino acids: CASSFQGGGDTQYF. CDR3 bases read: TGTGCCAGCAGCTTCCAGGGTGGGGGGGATACG.

This clone showed up many times. The read finishes 3 residues shy of the CDR3 end, and the germline J gene is used to complete it. The rearrangement links TRBV5-1 to TRBJ2-3; D is possibly TRBD1 (5 bases). The CDR3 has 14 amino acids. Per germline, CDR1 SGHRS and CDR2 YFSETQ. The V end was cut by 0 bases, the J end by 5 bases, with 10 bases between. CDR3 DNA, as far as it was read: TGCGCCAGCAGCTTGGGACAGCAGGGAGATACG. Residues: CASSLGQQGDT. The complete CDR3 reads CASSLGQQGDTQYF.

This clone was seen repeatedly, ten times or more. The read finishes 3 residues shy of the CDR3 end, and the germline J gene is used to complete it. The chain recombines TRBV5-1 with TRBJ2-1; no clear D gene. V lost 0 bases and J lost 5, with 6 bases in between. The V gene's germline CDR1 is SGHRS and CDR2 YFSETQ. CDR3 size: 13 residues. The CDR3 protein is CASSLAFDNEQFF. CDR3 DNA (partial): TGCGCCAGCAGCTTGGCCTTTGACAATGAG.

This clone was observed at least ten times. The CDR3 goes on 3 residues after the read ends, and that part is filled in from the germline J gene. This chain joins TRBV28 and TRBJ2-7; D may be TRBD1 (5 bases). V was pared by 9 bases and J by 3 bases, with 21 bases between. This CDR3 has 15 residues. Germline-derived CDR1 and CDR2 are MDHEN and SYDVKM. The part of the CDR3 DNA that was read is TGTGCCAGTCACAGTCAGGGCCCCAGAGGCTACGAG. Residues: CASHSQGPRGYE. The whole CDR3 sequence reads CASHSQGPRGYEQYF. The full variable domain, rest sourced from reference TRBV28 and TRBJ2-7, is DVKVTQSSRYLVKRTGEKVFLECVQDMDHENMFWYRQDPGLGLRLIYFSYDVKMKEKGDIPEGYSVSREKKERFSLILESASTNQTSMYLCASHSQGPRGYEQYFGPGTRLTVT.

In its sample, this clone was seen many times. The CDR3 end lies 3 residues beyond the end of the read and is filled in from the germline J gene. The V and J genes are TRBV7-9 and TRBJ2-5, with 8 bases that match TRBD2. Germline loops: CDR1 SEHNR, CDR2 FQNEAQ (reference sequence). The CDR3 consists of 14 residues. V trimming: 5 bases; J trimming: 4 bases; junction bases outside the gene matches: 6. This CDR3 is CASSGMLAGETQYF. The CDR3 DNA, read in part, is TGTGCCAGCAGCGGAATGCTAGCGGGAGAGACC.

In this sample, this clone turned up many times. The CDR3 end falls 3 residues outside the read, so it is completed with the germline J gene. The chain recombines TRBV19 with TRBJ1-2, with 9 positions matching TRBD1. The V gene end was trimmed by 8 bases and the J gene end by 5 bases; junction bases not matched to a gene: 9. There are 14 residues in the CDR3. From germline, CDR1 is LNHDA and CDR2 SQIVND (reference sequence). The CDR3 spells CASCGTGLWYGYTF. The sequenced part of the CDR3 DNA is TGTGCCAGTTGCGGGACAGGGTTATGGTATGGC.

The table lists this clone with many counts. Relative to the germline gene, one junction end is altered; a read error may explain this. The read finishes 3 residues shy of the CDR3 end, and the germline J gene is used to complete it. The chain recombines TRBV20-1 with TRBJ2-7; maybe TRBD2 (6 bases). CDR3 length: 15 residues. Germline CDR1 reads DFQATT; CDR2 reads SNEGSKA (reference sequence). The covered CDR3 bases are TGCAGTGCTCGCCTACCCATGGGGGGATCCTCCGAG. It yields the protein CSARLPMGGSSE. Given in full, the CDR3 is CSARLPMGGSSEQYF.

This clone was recorded at least ten times. Coverage ceases 3 residues before the CDR3 finishes, and the germline J gene fills in the end. This sequence joins TRBV6-2 or TRBV6-3 and TRBJ2-1, with a possible D match to TRBD1 (5 bases). CDR1 is MNHEY and CDR2 is SVGEGT in the germline V gene. The CDR3 extends over 14 amino acids. The germline V and J ends were trimmed by 7 bases and 9 bases, with 19 bases remaining between them. Partial CDR3 DNA: TGTGCCAGCACCGCAGGTGTTGTTAGGGGTGAG. This gives the protein CASTAGVVRGE. From start to end, the CDR3 is CASTAGVVRGEQFF.

This clone was recorded at least ten times. This chain's CDR3 is CSAAPGARRTDTQYF. The CDR3 DNA, read in part, is TGCAGTGCTGCCCCAGGGGCTAGGCGCACAGATACG. The chain joins TRBV20-1 to TRBJ2-3; D is possibly TRBD1 (6 bases). Read data end 3 residues before the CDR3 end; the end is taken from the germline J gene. CDR3 length: 15 residues. Trimming shortened V by 5 bases and J by 1 base, and 16 bases separated the two germline ends. Germline values: CDR1 DFQATT, CDR2 SNEGSKA (reference sequence).

Many counts were recorded for this clone. Read coverage stops 3 residues before the CDR3 terminus; the germline J gene supplies the remainder. This chain joins TRBV7-9 and TRBJ1-1; 8 nucleotides match TRBD1. Germline values: CDR1 SEHNR, CDR2 FQNEAQ (reference sequence). The CDR3 covers 13 residues. The V gene end was trimmed by 5 bases and the J gene end by 7 bases; junction bases not matched to a gene: 6. The sequenced CDR3 bases are TGTGCCAGCAGCCCCACAGGGGGAGGTGAA. Translation: CASSPTGGGE. The full CDR3 protein reads CASSPTGGGEAFF. The full variable domain, with the rest looked up from reference TRBV7-9 and TRBJ1-1, is DTGVSQNPRHKITKRGQNVTFRCDPISEHNRLYWYRQTLGQGPEFLTYFQNEAQLEKSRLLSDRFSAERPKGSFSTLEIQRTEQGDSAMYLCASSPTGGGEAFFGQGTRLTVV.

This clone was recorded many times. With the read ending 3 residues before the CDR3 end, the germline J gene is used to fill in that end. The chain employs TRBV12-3 or TRBV12-4 and TRBJ2-7; D may be TRBD1 or TRBD2 (5 bases each). This CDR3 has 14 amino acids. V was cut by 4 bases and J by 4 bases, with 14 bases left in between. The CDR3: CASSSRETEYEQYF. The CDR3 DNA, read in part, is TGTGCCAGCAGTTCCAGGGAGACCGAGTACGAG.

This clone came up many times. The CDR3 end falls 3 residues outside the read, so it is completed with the germline J gene. The rearrangement uses TRBV19 and TRBJ2-2, with D perhaps matching TRBD1 (6 bases). The germline V gene encodes CDR1 LNHDA and CDR2 SQIVND (reference sequence). The CDR3 runs 14 residues. The ends were cut back, 1 base at V and 4 bases at J, with 7 bases in the middle. The sequenced part of the CDR3 DNA is TGTGCCAGTAGTATAGGGGGGCCCACCGGGGAG. Its translation: CASSIGGPTGE. Given in full, the CDR3 is CASSIGGPTGELFF.

The sample holds many counts of this clone. The sequenced fragment ends 3 residues before the CDR3 boundary, so the rest is inferred from the germline J gene. This sequence joins TRBV18 and TRBJ2-1, with D tentatively TRBD1 (6 bases). This CDR3 is built from 16 residues. The germline gives CDR1 KGHSH, CDR2 LQKENI. Trimming removed 2 bases from V and 0 bases from J, with 11 bases in between. The CDR3 loop reads CASSPSGTTSYNEQFF. The CDR3 bases that were read are TGTGCCAGCTCACCATCCGGGACAACCTCCTACAATGAG.